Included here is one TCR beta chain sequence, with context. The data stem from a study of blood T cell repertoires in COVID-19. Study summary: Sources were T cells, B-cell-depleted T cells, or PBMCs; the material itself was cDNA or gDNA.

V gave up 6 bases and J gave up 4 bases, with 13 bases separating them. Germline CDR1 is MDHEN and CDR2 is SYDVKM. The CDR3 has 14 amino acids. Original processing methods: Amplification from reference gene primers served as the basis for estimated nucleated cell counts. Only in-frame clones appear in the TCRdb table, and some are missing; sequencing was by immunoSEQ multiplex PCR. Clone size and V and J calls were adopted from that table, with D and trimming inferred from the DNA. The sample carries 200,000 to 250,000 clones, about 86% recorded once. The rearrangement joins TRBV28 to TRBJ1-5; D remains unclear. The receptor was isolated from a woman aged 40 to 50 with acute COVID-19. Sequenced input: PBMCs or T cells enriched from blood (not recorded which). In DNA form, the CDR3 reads TGTGCCAGCAGGAAGCAGGTTCCAAATCAGCCCCAGCATTTT. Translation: CASRKQVPNQPQHF.